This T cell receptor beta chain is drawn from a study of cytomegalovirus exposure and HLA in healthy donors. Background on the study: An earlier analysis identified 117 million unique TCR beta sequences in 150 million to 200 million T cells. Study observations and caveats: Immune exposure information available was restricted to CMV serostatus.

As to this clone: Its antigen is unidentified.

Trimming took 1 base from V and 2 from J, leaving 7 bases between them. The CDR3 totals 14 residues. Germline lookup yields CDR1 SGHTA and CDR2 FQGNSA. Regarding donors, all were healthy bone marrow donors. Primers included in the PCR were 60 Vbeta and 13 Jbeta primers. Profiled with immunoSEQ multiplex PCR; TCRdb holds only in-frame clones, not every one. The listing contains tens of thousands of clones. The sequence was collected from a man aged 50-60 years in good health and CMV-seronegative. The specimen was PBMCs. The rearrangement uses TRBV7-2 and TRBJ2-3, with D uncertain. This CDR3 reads CASSLGGYTDTQYF. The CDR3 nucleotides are TGTGCCAGCAGCTTAGGAGGTTACACAGATACGCAGTATTTT.